This T cell receptor beta chain stems from a study of CD4 T cells in relation to SARS-CoV-2 and coronaviruses. Method: immunoSEQ multiplex PCR; TCRdb's copy keeps in-frame clones and lacks some. The profile shows over 25,000 clones, about 80% of them singletons. Germline loops: CDR1 SEHNR, CDR2 FQNEAQ (reference sequence). The V and J ends lost 5 bases and 6 bases respectively, with 20 bases between them. CDR3 length: 15 amino acids. CD4+ T cells from unexposed donors were obtained before the COVID-19 pandemic (2011-2018). After 10 to 11 days of culture, CD4+ T cells were isolated. Note on this clone: No antigen is known for it.

The gene calls are TRBV7-9 and TRBJ2-7; D may be TRBD2 (6 bases). The sequenced sample was CD4+ T cells from PBMCs, cultured in vitro. This TCR was sampled from a human donor in good health. The CDR3 region is CASSPSGRIGREQYF. The CDR3 DNA follows: TGTGCCAGCAGCCCCAGTGGGAGGATTGGTCGCGAGCAGTACTTC.